This TCR beta chain is drawn from a study of T-cell reconstitution after alpha-beta-depleted transplantation in children. This clonotype was found a few times. The germline V gene has CDR1 MDHEN and CDR2 SYDVKM. CDR3 size: 14 residues. Trimming left V 2 bases short and J 4 bases short, with 11 bases between. As it was prepared, the TCRbeta library received unique molecular identifiers. TCRdb analysed the PCR reads with MiXCR anew, one entry per CDR3 protein. The sample gives about 510,000 distinct CDR3 sequences, around 10% of which show up once; around 13% is in the top ten. The chain carries TRBV28 and TRBJ1-2; D remains ambiguous. The receptor comes from a female patient aged 2-9 years who had a stem cell transplant for aplastic anemia, so the T cells may come from the graft donor. The sample here was PBMCs, mostly from graft donor cells, taken 180 days after TCRalphabeta/CD19-depleted stem cell transplant. CDR3 DNA sequence: TGTGCCAGCAGTTTAATGCTCAGCTCCTATGGCTACACCTTC. As protein: CASSLMLSSYGYTF.